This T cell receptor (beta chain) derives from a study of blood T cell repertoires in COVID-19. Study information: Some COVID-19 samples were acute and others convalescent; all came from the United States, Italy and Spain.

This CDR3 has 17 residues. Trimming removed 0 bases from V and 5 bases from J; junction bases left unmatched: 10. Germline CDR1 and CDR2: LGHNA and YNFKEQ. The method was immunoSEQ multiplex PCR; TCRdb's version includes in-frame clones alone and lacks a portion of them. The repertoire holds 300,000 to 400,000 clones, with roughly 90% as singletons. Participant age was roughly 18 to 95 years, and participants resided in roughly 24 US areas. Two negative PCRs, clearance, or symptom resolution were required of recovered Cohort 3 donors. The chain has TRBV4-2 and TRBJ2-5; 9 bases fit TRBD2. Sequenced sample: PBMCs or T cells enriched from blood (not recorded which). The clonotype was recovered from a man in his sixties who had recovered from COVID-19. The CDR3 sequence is CASSQDWLAGDVETQYF. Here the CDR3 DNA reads TGTGCCAGCAGCCAAGATTGGTTAGCGGGAGACGTTGAGACCCAGTACTTC.